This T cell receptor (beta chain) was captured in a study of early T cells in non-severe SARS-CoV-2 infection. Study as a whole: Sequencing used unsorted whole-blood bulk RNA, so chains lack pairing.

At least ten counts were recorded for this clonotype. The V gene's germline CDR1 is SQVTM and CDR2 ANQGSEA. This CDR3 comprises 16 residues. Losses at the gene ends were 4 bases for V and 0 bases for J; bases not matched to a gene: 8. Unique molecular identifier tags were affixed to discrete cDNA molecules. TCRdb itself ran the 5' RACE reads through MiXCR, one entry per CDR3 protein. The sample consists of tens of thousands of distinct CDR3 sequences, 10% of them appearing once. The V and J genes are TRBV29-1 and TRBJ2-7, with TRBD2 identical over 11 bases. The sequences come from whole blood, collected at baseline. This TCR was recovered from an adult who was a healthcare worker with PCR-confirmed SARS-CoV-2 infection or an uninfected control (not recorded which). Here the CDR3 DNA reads TGCAGCGTTGGAAGGCTAGCGGGAGGAAACTCCTACGAGCAGTACTTC. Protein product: CSVGRLAGGNSYEQYF.